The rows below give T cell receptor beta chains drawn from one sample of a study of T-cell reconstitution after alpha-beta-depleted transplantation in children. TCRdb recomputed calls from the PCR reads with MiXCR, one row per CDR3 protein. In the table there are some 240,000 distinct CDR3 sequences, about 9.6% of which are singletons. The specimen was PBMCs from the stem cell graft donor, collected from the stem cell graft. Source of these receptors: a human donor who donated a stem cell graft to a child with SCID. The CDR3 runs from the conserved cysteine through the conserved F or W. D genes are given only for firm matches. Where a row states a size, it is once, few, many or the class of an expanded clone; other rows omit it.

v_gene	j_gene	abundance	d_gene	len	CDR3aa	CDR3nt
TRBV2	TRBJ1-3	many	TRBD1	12	CASGDRGNTIYF	TGTGCCAGCGGGGACAGGGGAAACACCATATATTTT
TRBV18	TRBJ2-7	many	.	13	CASSPGQYYEQYF	TGTGCCAGCTCACCAGGTCAGTACTACGAGCAGTACTTC
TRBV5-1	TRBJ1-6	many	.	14	CASSGSGGNSPLHF	TGCGCCAGCAGCGGATCCGGGGGGAATTCACCCCTCCACTTT
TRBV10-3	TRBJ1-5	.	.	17	CAISAIGTQDSNQPQHF	TGTGCCATCAGTGCGATCGGGACACAAGATAGCAATCAGCCCCAGCATTTT
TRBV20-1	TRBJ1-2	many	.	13	CSARESGAYGYTF	TGCAGTGCTAGAGAATCCGGAGCTTATGGCTACACCTTC
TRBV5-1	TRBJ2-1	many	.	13	CASSLAYRTEQFF	TGCGCCAGCAGCTTGGCCTATCGGACTGAGCAGTTCTTC
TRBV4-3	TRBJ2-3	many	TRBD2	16	CASSHNLAGVPDTQYF	TGCGCCAGCAGCCATAATCTAGCGGGAGTCCCAGATACGCAGTATTTT
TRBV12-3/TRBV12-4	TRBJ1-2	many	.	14	CASSFGRAGDGYTF	TGTGCCAGCAGTTTTGGCAGGGCAGGCGATGGCTACACCTTC
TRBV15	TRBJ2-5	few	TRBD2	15	CATSQRINGRETQYF	TGTGCCACCAGCCAGAGAATCAACGGGAGGGAGACCCAGTACTTC
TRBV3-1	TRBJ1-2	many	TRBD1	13	CASSHWDSYGYTF	TGTGCCAGCAGCCACTGGGACAGCTATGGCTACACCTTC
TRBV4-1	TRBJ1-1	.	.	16	CASSQNLFQGNTEAFF	TGCGCCAGCAGCCAGAACTTGTTTCAGGGGAACACTGAAGCTTTCTTT